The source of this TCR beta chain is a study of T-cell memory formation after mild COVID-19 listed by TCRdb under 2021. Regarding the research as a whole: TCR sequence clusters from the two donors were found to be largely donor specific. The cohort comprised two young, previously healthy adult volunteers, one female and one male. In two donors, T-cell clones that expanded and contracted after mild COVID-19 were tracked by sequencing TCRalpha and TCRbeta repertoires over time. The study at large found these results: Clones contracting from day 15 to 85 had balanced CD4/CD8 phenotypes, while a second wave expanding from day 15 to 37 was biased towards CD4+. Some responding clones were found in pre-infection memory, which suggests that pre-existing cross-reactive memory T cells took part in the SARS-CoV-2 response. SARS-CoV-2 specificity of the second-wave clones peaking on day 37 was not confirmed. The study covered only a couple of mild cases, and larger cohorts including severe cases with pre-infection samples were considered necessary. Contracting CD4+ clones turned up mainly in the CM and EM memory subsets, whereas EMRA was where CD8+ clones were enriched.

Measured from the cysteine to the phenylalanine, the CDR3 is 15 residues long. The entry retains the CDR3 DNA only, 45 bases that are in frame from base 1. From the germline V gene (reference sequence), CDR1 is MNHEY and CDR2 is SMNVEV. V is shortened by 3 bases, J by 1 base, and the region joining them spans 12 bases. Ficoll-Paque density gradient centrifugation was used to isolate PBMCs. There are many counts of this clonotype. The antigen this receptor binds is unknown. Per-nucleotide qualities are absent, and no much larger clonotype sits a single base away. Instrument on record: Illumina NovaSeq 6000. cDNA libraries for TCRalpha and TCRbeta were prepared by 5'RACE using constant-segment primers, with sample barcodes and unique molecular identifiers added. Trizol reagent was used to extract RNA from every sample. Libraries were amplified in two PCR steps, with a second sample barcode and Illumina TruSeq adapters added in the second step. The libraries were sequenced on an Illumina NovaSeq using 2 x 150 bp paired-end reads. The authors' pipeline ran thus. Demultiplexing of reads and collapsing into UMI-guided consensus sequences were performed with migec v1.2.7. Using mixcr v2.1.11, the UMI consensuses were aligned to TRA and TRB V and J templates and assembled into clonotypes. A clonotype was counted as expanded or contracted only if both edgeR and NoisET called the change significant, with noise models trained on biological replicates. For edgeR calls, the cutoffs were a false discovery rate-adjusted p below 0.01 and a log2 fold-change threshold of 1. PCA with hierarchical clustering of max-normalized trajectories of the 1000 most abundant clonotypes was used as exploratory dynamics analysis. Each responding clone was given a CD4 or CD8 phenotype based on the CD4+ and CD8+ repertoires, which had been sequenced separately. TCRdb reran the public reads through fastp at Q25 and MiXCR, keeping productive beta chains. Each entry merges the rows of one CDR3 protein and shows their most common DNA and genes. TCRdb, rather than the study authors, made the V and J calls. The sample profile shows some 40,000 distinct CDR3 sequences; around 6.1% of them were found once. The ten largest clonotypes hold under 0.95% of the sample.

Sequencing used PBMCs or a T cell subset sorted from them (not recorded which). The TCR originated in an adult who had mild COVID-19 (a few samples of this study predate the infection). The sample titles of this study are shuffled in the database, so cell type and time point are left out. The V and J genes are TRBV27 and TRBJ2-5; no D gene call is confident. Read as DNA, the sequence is TGTGCCAGCAGTTTGGTCGGCGCAGTCCAAGAGACCCAGTACTTC. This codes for CASSLVGAVQETQYF.